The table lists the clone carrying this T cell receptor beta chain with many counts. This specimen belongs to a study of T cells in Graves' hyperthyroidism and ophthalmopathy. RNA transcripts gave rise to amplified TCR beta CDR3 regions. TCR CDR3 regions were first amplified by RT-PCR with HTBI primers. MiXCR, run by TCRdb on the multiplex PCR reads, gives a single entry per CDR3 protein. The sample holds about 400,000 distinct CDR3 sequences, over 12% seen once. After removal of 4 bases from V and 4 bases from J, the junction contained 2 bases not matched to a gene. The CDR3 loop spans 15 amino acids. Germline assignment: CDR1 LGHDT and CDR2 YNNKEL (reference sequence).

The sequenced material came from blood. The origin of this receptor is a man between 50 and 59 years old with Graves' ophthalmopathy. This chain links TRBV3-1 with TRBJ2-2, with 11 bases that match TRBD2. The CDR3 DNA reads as TGTGCCAGCAGCCTACTAGCGGGAGCCACCGGGGAGCTGTTTTTT. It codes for CASSLLAGATGELFF.